Below, 5 T cell receptor beta chains from the same sample are listed, as sequenced in a study of monozygotic twins with cystic fibrosis. Sequencing was performed with immunoSEQ multiplex PCR; in TCRdb, only in-frame clones are kept and a portion is missing. The data show about 9,600 clones, 97% to 99% seen once. Sequenced sample: blood. Every receptor here comes from a girl aged 2 to 10 with cystic fibrosis.

The rearrangement joins TRBV4-2 to TRBJ2-5; TRBD2 matches 8 bases. CDR1 and CDR2 (germline): LGHNA, YNFKEQ. The junction had 7 bases not matched to a gene; V was cut back by 4 bases and J by 0 bases. This CDR3 comprises 16 residues. The CDR3 loop is CASSRTSGTYQETQYF. The CDR3 DNA reads TGTGCCAGCAGCCGTACTAGCGGAACGTACCAAGAGACCCAGTACTTC.

The rearrangement uses TRBV19 and TRBJ2-7; 9 bases agree with TRBD2. The CDR3 spans 14 residues. The J segment lost 3 bases and the V segment lost 5 bases, leaving 5 bases of the junction unmatched. Germline V CDR1 and CDR2: LNHDA, SQIVND (reference sequence). Here the CDR3 DNA reads TGTGCCAGTAGTTCAGGCGGGAGGGGCTACGAGCAGTACTTC. Translating it yields CASSSGGRGYEQYF.

The gene calls are TRBV6-6 and TRBJ2-5; unclear D gene. TRBJ2-7 explains the end of the DNA better; the J call may be wrong. Looked up from germline, CDR1 is MNHNY and CDR2 is SVGAGI (reference sequence). The CDR3 totals 16 residues. In DNA, the CDR3 is TGTGCCAGCAGTTACGGGCCGGCCCAAGGAGACTACGAGCAGTACTTC. This translates into CASSYGPAQGDYEQYF.

The chain links TRBV27 to TRBJ1-5; 11 nucleotides align to TRBD1. This CDR3 has 16 amino acids. Losses at the gene ends were 6 bases for V and 6 bases for J; bases not matched to a gene: 10. Per the germline V gene, CDR1 is MNHEY and CDR2 is SMNVEV (reference sequence). The CDR3 DNA sequence: TGTGCCAGCAGACCGAACCGGGACAGGGGGGGTCAGCCCCAGCATTTT. Protein product: CASRPNRDRGGQPQHF.

This chain links TRBV5-5 with TRBJ2-7; 7 nucleotides align to TRBD2. Germline CDR1 is SGHKS and CDR2 is YYEKEE (reference sequence). This CDR3 contains 16 residues. The trim removed 0 bases at V and 0 bases at J, leaving 6 bases unmatched. Here the CDR3 DNA reads TGTGCCAGCAGCTTGGACCTAGCGGAGAGCTCCTACGAGCAGTACTTC. Amino acids: CASSLDLAESSYEQYF.